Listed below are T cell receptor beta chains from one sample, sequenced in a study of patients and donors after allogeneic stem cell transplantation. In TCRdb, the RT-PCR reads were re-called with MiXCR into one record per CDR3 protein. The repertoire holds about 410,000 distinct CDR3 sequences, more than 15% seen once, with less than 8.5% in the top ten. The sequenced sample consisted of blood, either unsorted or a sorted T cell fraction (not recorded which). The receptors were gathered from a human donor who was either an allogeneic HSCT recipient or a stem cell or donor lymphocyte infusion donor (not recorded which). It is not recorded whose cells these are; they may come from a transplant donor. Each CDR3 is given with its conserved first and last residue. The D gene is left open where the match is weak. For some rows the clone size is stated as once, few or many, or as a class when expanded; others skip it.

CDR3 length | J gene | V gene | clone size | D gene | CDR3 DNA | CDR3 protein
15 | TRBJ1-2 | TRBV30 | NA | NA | TGTGCCTGGATCCGACCCGGGACACATAACTATGGCTACACCTTC | CAWIRPGTHNYGYTF
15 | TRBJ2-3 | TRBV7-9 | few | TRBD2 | TGTGCCAGCAGCTTAACGAGCGGGGGGGTCGATACGCAGTATTTT | CASSLTSGGVDTQYF
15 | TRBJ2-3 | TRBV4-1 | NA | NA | TGCGCCAGCAGCCAGATGGGGGGCTGGACAGATACGCAGTATTTT | CASSQMGGWTDTQYF
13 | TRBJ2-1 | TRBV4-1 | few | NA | TGCGCCAGCAGCCAAGCCCGGGCCAATGAGCAGTTCTTC | CASSQARANEQFF
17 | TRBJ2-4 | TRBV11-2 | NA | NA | TGTGCCAGCAGCTTAGATCGCCCGTCAGTAGCCAAAAACATTCAGTACTTC | CASSLDRPSVAKNIQYF
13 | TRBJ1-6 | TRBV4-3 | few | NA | TGCGCCAGCAGCCGAGGACCTTATTCACCCCTCCACTTT | CASSRGPYSPLHF
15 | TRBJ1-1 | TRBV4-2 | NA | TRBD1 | TGTGCCAGCAGCCAAGGGCAGGGGGTCACCACTGAAGCTTTCTTT | CASSQGQGVTTEAFF
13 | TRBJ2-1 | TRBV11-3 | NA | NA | TGTGCCAGCAGCTTAGATCGGGCGGGTGAGCAGTTCTTC | CASSLDRAGEQFF
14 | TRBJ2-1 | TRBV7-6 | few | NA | TGTGCCAGCAGCCCACGACTAGACTACAATGAGCAGTTCTTC | CASSPRLDYNEQFF
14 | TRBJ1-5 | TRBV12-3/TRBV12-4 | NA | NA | TGTGCCAGCAGTTTAGGGGTGGGGTCGGGGCCCCAGCATTTT | CASSLGVGSGPQHF
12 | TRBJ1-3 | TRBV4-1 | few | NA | TGCGCCAGCAGCGCAGGGGGAAACACCATATATTTT | CASSAGGNTIYF
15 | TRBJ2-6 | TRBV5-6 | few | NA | TGTGCCAGCGGAAGGGGAAGAGTCGGGGCCAACGTCCTGACTTTC | CASGRGRVGANVLTF
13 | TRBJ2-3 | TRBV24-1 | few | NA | TGTGCCACCAGTGATCGGACTGGCCGGGGGCAGTATTTT | CATSDRTGRGQYF
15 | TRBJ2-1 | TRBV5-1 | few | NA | TGCGCCAGCAGCTTGGAAGGCGGCGGATACAATGAGCAGTTCTTC | CASSLEGGGYNEQFF
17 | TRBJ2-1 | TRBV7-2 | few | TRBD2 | TGTGCCAGCAGCTCTAAGGTGCGGCGGGGGGCCGCCAATGAGCAGTTCTTC | CASSSKVRRGAANEQFF
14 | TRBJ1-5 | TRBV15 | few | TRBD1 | TGTGCCACCAGCAGCGGGACAGGGCATCAGCCCCAGCATTTT | CATSSGTGHQPQHF
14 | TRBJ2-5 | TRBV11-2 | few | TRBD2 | TGTGCCAGCAGCTTTCTAGCGGGAGTGGAGACCCAGTACTTC | CASSFLAGVETQYF
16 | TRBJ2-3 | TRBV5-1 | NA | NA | TGCGCCAGCAGCTACCGGACTACCTCTAGCACAGATACGCAGTATTTT | CASSYRTTSSTDTQYF
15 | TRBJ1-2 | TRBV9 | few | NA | TGTGCCAGCAGCACCCCTATGGGGACATCATATGGCTACACCTTC | CASSTPMGTSYGYTF
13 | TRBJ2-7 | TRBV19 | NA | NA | TGTGCCAGTAGTGAGGGGTACTCCTACGAGCAGTACTTC | CASSEGYSYEQYF
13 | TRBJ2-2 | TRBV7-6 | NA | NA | TGTGCCAGCAGCTTAAGAGTGGGCGGGGAGCTGTTTTTT | CASSLRVGGELFF
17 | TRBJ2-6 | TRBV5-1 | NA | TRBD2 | TGCGCCAGCAGCTTGTACGGGGGGAGTTCTGGGGCCAACGTCCTGACTTTC | CASSLYGGSSGANVLTF
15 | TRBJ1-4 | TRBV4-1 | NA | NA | TGCGCCAGCAGCCAGCAATCAGGCGTATCCGAAAAACTGTTTTTT | CASSQQSGVSEKLFF
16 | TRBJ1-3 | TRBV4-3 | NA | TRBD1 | TGCGCCAGCAGCCAAGATGCTGGGACAGGGGGGGTCCTCATATATTTT | CASSQDAGTGGVLIYF
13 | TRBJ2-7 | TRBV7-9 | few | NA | TGTGCCAGCAGCTCATTTGGGCTGTACGAGCAGTACTTC | CASSSFGLYEQYF
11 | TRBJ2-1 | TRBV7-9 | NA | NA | TGTGCCAGCAGCCTGACCTGGGAGCAGTTCTTC | CASSLTWEQFF
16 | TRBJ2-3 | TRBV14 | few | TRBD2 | TGTGCCAGCAGCCAAGGCGGACTAGCTAGCACAGATACGCAGTATTTT | CASSQGGLASTDTQYF
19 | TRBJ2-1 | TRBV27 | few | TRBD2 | TGTGCCAGCAGACTAAGGGGGGGTCGGCGGGAGGGCCCCTACAATGAGCAGTTCTTC | CASRLRGGRREGPYNEQFF
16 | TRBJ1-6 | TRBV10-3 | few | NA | TGTGCCATCAGTGAGTCGAGGGGAGTTGGGAATTCACCCCTCCACTTT | CAISESRGVGNSPLHF
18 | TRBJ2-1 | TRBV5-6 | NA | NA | TGTGCCAGCAGCTTGGCTTTCAAAGGGGGGAGCTCCTACAATGAGCAGTTCTTC | CASSLAFKGGSSYNEQFF
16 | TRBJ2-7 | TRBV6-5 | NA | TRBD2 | TGTGCCAGCAGTTACCTGACTAGCGGGGGAAGCTACGAGCAGTACTTC | CASSYLTSGGSYEQYF
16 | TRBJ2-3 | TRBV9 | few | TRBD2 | TGTGCCAGCAGCCCTGGGGTGGGGACTAGCATCCATACGCAGTATTTT | CASSPGVGTSIHTQYF
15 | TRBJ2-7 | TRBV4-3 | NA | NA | TGCGCCAGCAGCCAAGAGGGCAGCGCCGGTTACGAGCAGTACTTC | CASSQEGSAGYEQYF
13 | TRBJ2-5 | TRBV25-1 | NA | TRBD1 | TGTGCCAGCAGTGTGACAGGGGTCGAGACCCAGTACTTC | CASSVTGVETQYF
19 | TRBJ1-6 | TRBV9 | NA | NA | TGTGCCAGCAGCGTAGCTTCGGGATGGGGGGGGGCGCTGGATTCACCCCTCCACTTT | CASSVASGWGGALDSPLHF
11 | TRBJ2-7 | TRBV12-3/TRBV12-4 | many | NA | TGTGCCAGCAGCCGAAAGTACGAGCAGTACTTC | CASSRKYEQYF
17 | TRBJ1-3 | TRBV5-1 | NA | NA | TGCGCCAGCAGCTTGATCCCCGGCGTAAACTCTGGAAACACCATATATTTT | CASSLIPGVNSGNTIYF
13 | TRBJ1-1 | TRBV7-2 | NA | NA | TGTGCCAGCAGCCTACAGGGACGGAATGAAGCTTTCTTT | CASSLQGRNEAFF
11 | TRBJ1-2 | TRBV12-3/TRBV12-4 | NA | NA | TGTGCCAGCACCCCATTCTATGGCTACACCTTC | CASTPFYGYTF
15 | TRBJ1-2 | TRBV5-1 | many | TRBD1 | TGCGCCAGCAGCTTGAGTTTGACAGGGGTTTATGGCTACACCTTC | CASSLSLTGVYGYTF
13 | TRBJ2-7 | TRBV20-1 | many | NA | TGCAGTGCCGGGACACCCCCCTCCTACGAGCAGTACTTC | CSAGTPPSYEQYF
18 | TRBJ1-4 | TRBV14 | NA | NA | TGTGCCAGCAGCCGGACGGTCAGGGGTGTCCTCGCGGGTGAAAAACTGTTTTTT | CASSRTVRGVLAGEKLFF
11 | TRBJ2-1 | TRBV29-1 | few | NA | TGCAGCGTTGAAAATTACAATGAGCAGTTCTTC | CSVENYNEQFF
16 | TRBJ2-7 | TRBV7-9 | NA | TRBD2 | TGTGCCAGCAGCTCCTCAACTAGCGGGGCCTTCTACGAGCAGTACTTC | CASSSSTSGAFYEQYF
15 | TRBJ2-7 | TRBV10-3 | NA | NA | TGTGCCATCAGAAAAAAGGACGGTGTAGCCTACGAGCAGTACTTC | CAIRKKDGVAYEQYF
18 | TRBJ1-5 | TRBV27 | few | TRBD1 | TGTGCCAGCAGTTTATCGGGTCGGACAGGGGGGTTTAATCAGCCCCAGCATTTT | CASSLSGRTGGFNQPQHF
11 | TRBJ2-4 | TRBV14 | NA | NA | TGTGCCAGCAGCCAATCAAACATTCAGTACTTC | CASSQSNIQYF
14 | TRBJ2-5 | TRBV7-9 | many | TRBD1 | TGTGCCAGCAGCTTATCAGGGGGCCAAGAGACCCAGTACTTC | CASSLSGGQETQYF
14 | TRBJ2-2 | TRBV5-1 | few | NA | TGCGCCAGCAGCGAGCGGTCGAACACCGGGGAGCTGTTTTTT | CASSERSNTGELFF
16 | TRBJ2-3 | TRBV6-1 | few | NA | TGTGCCAGCAGTCCCGCAGGGGTCGACGCCACAGATACGCAGTATTTT | CASSPAGVDATDTQYF
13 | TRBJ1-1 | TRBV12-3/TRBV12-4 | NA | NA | TGTGCCAGCAGTTTCCAGAGTCTCACTGAAGCTTTCTTT | CASSFQSLTEAFF
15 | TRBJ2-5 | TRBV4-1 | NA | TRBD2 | TGCGCCAGCAGCCAAGTGGGACTAGTGGGAGAGACCCAGTACTTC | CASSQVGLVGETQYF
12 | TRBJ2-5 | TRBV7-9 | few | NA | TGTGCCACAGAGCGGAACCAAGAGACCCAGTACTTC | CATERNQETQYF
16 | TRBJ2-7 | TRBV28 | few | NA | TGTGCCAGCAGTTTATCCATAGACGGATCCCTCGAAGGGCAGTACTTC | CASSLSIDGSLEGQYF
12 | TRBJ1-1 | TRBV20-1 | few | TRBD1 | TGCAGTGCTAGACGACAGGGGGAAGAAGCTTTCTTT | CSARRQGEEAFF